This T cell receptor beta chain stems from a study of T cells in Graves' hyperthyroidism and ophthalmopathy. TCR beta CDR3 region amplification was performed from RNA transcripts. HTBI primers were used for first-round RT-PCR of the TCR CDR3. TCRdb reanalysed the multiplex PCR reads using MiXCR and keeps one entry per CDR3 protein. The profile shows 550,000 to 600,000 distinct CDR3 sequences, under 60% of them singletons. This clonotype has a count of ten or more. The ends were cut back, 0 bases at V and 0 bases at J, with 13 bases in the middle. Germline V lookup: CDR1 SGDLS, CDR2 YYNGEE. The CDR3 is made up of 17 amino acids.

Sequencing was done on a sample of peripheral blood or thyroid tissue (not recorded which). The rearrangement uses TRBV9 and TRBJ1-3, with a tentative D call TRBD1 (5 bases). The clonotype was recovered from an adult woman with Graves' disease, either hyperthyroidism or ophthalmopathy (not recorded which). The CDR3 loop reads CASSVEGRPVSGNTIYF. CDR3 nucleotide sequence: TGTGCCAGCAGCGTAGAGGGACGGCCGGTCTCTGGAAACACCATATATTTT.